A single TCR beta chain is shown here with its context. Its antigen is still unknown. Per-nucleotide qualities are absent, and no much larger clonotype sits a single base away. The sample is drawn from a study of blood T cell repertoires in COVID-19 (dated by TCRdb to 2020 to 2021). Study-level background: Samples covering the acute and convalescent phases of COVID-19 were provided by collaborators in the United States, Italy and Spain. Where HLA class I and class II types were available, the types were taken from metadata supplied by the sample provider, not from assay-based typing. Subjects who had been exposed to COVID-19, were actively infected with it, or had recovered from it provided the deeply sampled blood TCRbeta repertoires that made up the dataset. The material from the prospective study consisted of cDNA or gDNA derived from T cells, B-cell-depleted T cells, or PBMCs. The samples were drawn from two sources: the first 160 participants of the ongoing ImmuneRACE study, and approximately 1,300 subjects contributed by 6 global collaborators. A de-identified subject ID, COVID-19 status, age in years and sex were almost always included in the sample metadata. The repertoires were made available in a free public database intended to serve as a resource for research on the immune response to SARS-CoV-2. Overall study results and their limits: Clinical and demographic metadata were provided uncurated, with the amount varying by source and participant.

Participants in the prospective study were aged roughly 18 to 100 years, lived in more than 20 United States geographic areas, and enrolled through a virtual design. Cohort assignment in the prospective study relied on participant-reported clinical history from a screening survey and a study questionnaire. In the prospective study, whole blood, serum and a nasopharyngeal or oropharyngeal swab were collected from each participant by mobile phlebotomists. Prospective study participants could optionally give additional blood draws and questionnaires over a roughly two-month period. Prospective study blood samples were shipped either frozen or at room temperature before DNA extraction. TCRbeta CDR3 regions were amplified from genomic DNA by means of the immunoSEQ Assay, a bias-controlled multiplex PCR. As for the authors' bioinformatics: Nucleated cell counts per sample were estimated from amplification of reference gene primers within the assay. To quantify the absolute abundance of each unique TCRbeta CDR3 rearrangement, sequence reads were collapsed and filtered. For each sample, productive Simpson clonality was calculated as the square root of Simpson's diversity index over productive rearrangements. What TCRdb holds here is the immuneACCESS table cut down to in-frame rearrangements. Part of the clones is not present; checked against another copy, under half of the missing clones reflect an unresolved V gene, and the others are unexplained. V and J calls plus clone size are reproduced from that table; the DNA served to infer D and trimming. The sample contains approximately 180,000 clones, about 90% of them found a single time. The ten largest make up around 1.2% of the sample.

V is pruned by 2 bases and J by 6 bases, leaving 2 bases of the junction without a gene match. From a lookup of the germline V gene (reference sequence), CDR1 and CDR2 are SGHNT and YYREEE. Measured from the cysteine to the phenylalanine, the CDR3 is 14 residues long. Just CDR3 DNA is preserved here, 42 bases in frame from base 1. The sample taken for sequencing was PBMCs or T cells enriched from blood (not recorded which). The chain is assembled from TRBV5-4 and TRBJ1-6, and 7 junctional nucleotides match TRBD1. The sequence was obtained from a human donor with acute COVID-19. The donor label of this sample is uncertain. The DNA sequence is given as TGTGCCAGCAGCTTCCGACAGGGTAATTCACCCCTCCACTTT. It is translated as CASSFRQGNSPLHF.